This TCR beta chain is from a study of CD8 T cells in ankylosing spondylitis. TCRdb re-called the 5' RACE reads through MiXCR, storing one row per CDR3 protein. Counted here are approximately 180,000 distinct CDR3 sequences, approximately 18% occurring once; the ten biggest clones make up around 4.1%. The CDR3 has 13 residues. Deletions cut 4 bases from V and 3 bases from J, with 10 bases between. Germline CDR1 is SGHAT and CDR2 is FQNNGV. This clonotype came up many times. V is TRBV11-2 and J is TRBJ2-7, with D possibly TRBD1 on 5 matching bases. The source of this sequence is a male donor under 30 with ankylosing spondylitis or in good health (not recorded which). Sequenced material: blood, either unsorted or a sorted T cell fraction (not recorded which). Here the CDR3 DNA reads TGTGCCAGCAGCTGGCAGGGTCTCTACGAGCAGTACGTC. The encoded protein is CASSWQGLYEQYV.